The 27 T cell receptor beta chains reported below all come from one sample, sequenced in a study of blood T cells in healthy people across ages. Through a sample-barcoded 5' primer and a J-beta primer mix, a second PCR was run for roughly 6 to 12 cycles. TCRdb re-derived calls from the 5' RACE reads in MiXCR, one entry per CDR3 protein. The table records under 1,100,000 distinct CDR3 sequences, under 30% of them present only once. The sample also formed part of further work on T cells of mothers and their children.

Sequences were obtained from blood. The receptors were sampled from a girl aged 2 to 9 in good health.

This clonotype turned up a few times. V is TRBV29-1 and J is TRBJ2-2, with D perhaps TRBD2 (5 bases). V was pared by 5 bases and J by 2 bases, with 9 bases between. The CDR3 extends over 13 amino acids. Germline V CDR1 and CDR2: SQVTM, ANQGSEA. The CDR3 spells CSVRDINTGELFF. In DNA form, the CDR3 reads TGCAGCGTTCGGGATATCAACACCGGGGAGCTGTTTTTT.

This clonotype was observed a handful of times. The V and J genes are TRBV29-1 and TRBJ2-1; D unclear. Germline V CDR1 and CDR2: SQVTM, ANQGSEA. There are 13 residues in the CDR3. V was pared by 7 bases and J by 2 bases, with 12 bases between. The CDR3 region has the DNA TGCAGCGCCGGACGGATTGCCTACAATGAGCAGTTCTTC. Residues: CSAGRIAYNEQFF.

This clonotype has just a few counts. This chain joins TRBV6-2 or TRBV6-3 and TRBJ2-5; D gene ambiguous. The germline V gene has CDR1 MNHEY and CDR2 SVGEGT. This CDR3 has 12 amino acids. V dropped 7 bases and J dropped 5 bases, with 11 bases sitting between them. The CDR3 region has the DNA TGTGCCAGCACCGACCGAGGCGAGACCCAGTACTTC. It codes for CASTDRGETQYF.

The gene calls are TRBV29-1 and TRBJ2-1; D remains ambiguous. V lost 4 bases and J lost 7, with 11 bases in between. The CDR3 has 12 residues. Per the germline V gene, CDR1 is SQVTM and CDR2 is ANQGSEA. The CDR3 nucleotides read TGCAGCGTTGCAGGAGTCAGGAATGAGCAGTTCTTC. It codes for CSVAGVRNEQFF.

This sequence joins TRBV7-9 and TRBJ2-5; D may be TRBD1 (7 bases). This CDR3 is 15 amino acids long. V gave up 5 bases and J gave up 5 bases, with 18 bases separating them. The V gene's germline CDR1 is SEHNR and CDR2 FQNEAQ (reference sequence). The CDR3, as DNA: TGTGCCAGCAGCCTCCTCGTGGGGGGACAGGAGACCCAGTACTTC. This codes for CASSLLVGGQETQYF.

The chain combines TRBV29-1 with TRBJ2-7, with TRBD1 identical over 9 bases. This CDR3 has 15 residues. CDR1 is SQVTM and CDR2 is ANQGSEA in the germline V gene. Losses at the gene ends were 5 bases for V and 1 base for J; bases not matched to a gene: 9. The CDR3 reads CSVTGDRAASYEQYF. The CDR3, as DNA: TGCAGCGTTACCGGGGACAGGGCGGCTTCCTACGAGCAGTACTTC.

The CDR3 nucleotides are TGCAGTGCTAGAGATATGGGCCCGATTGGGCGTGAGCAGTACTTC. This encodes CSARDMGPIGREQYF. The genes are TRBV20-1 and TRBJ2-7; no definite D call. CDR1 is DFQATT, CDR2 SNEGSKA, per germline (reference sequence). V shed 0 bases and J shed 7 bases, with 19 bases lying between them. The CDR3 extends over 15 amino acids.

The rearrangement uses TRBV4-3 and TRBJ2-4; 8 bases align to TRBD1. V shed 0 bases and J 4 bases; nucleotides not matched to a gene: 8. The CDR3 is made up of 17 amino acids. The germline V gene encodes CDR1 LGHNA and CDR2 YSLEER. The CDR3 is CASSQEETGTGKNIQYF. In nucleotides, the CDR3 is TGCGCCAGCAGCCAAGAGGAAACCGGGACAGGAAAAAACATTCAGTACTTC.

The genes are TRBV6-2 or TRBV6-3 and TRBJ2-1; D gene ambiguous. The CDR3 covers 15 residues. Trimming took off 6 bases at V and 5 bases at J, with 17 bases between the two ends. Germline CDR1 MNHEY, CDR2 SVGEGT. Here the CDR3 DNA reads TGTGCCAGCAGCTTGGCCCCAGGAGATAACAATGAGCAGTTCTTC. Its translation: CASSLAPGDNNEQFF.

The genes are TRBV5-4 and TRBJ2-5; 9 nucleotides line up with TRBD2. The germline gives CDR1 SGHNT, CDR2 YYREEE (reference sequence). V lost 2 bases to trimming and J lost 9 bases; unmatched junction nucleotides: 8. This CDR3 is built from 14 residues. The CDR3 sequence is CASSFSGGYEAQYF. The CDR3 DNA follows: TGTGCCAGCAGCTTCAGCGGGGGGTATGAGGCCCAGTACTTC.

The chain carries TRBV29-1 and TRBJ1-4; D may be TRBD1 (6 bases). In germline, CDR1 is SQVTM, CDR2 ANQGSEA. The CDR3 spans 14 residues. The ends were cut back, 4 bases at V and 4 bases at J, with 13 bases in the middle. CDR3 DNA sequence: TGCAGCGTTGCCGCGACAGGAGATAATGAAAAACTGTTTTTT. Translated, it gives CSVAATGDNEKLFF.

This clonotype has only a few counts. The genes are TRBV7-2 and TRBJ2-6; no clear D gene. The ends were cut back, 3 bases at V and 1 base at J, with 7 bases in the middle. The CDR3 extends over 15 amino acids. CDR1 and CDR2 (germline): SGHTA, FQGNSA. This CDR3 reads CASSFPQSGANVLTF. For the CDR3, the DNA is TGTGCCAGCAGCTTTCCACAGTCTGGGGCCAACGTCCTGACTTTC.

Here the CDR3 DNA reads TGCGCCAGCAGCTTCGTGACATCGAGGGGGGGCGAGACCCAGTACTTC. Encoded protein: CASSFVTSRGGETQYF. The V and J genes are TRBV5-1 and TRBJ2-1, with D maybe TRBD2 (7 bases). The J call may be wrong; the DNA end is better matched by TRBJ2-5. Germline CDR1 is SGHRS and CDR2 is YFSETQ. The CDR3 is 16 residues long.

The V gene is TRBV20-1, the J gene TRBJ2-5; D uncertain. Trimming removed 3 bases at V and 3 bases at J, with 17 bases between. Germline V lookup: CDR1 DFQATT, CDR2 SNEGSKA (reference sequence). The CDR3 totals 15 residues. CDR3 residues: CSASRLEDPKETQYF. The CDR3 DNA sequence: TGCAGTGCTAGCCGACTTGAGGATCCAAAAGAGACCCAGTACTTC.

This chain joins TRBV5-1 and TRBJ1-2, with D hard to call. The ends were cut back, 0 bases at V and 3 bases at J, with 9 bases in the middle. From germline, CDR1 is SGHRS and CDR2 YFSETQ. The CDR3 sequence is 14 residues long. CDR3 region: CASSLVDSYYGYTF. The CDR3 DNA follows: TGCGCCAGCAGCTTGGTGGACTCCTACTATGGCTACACCTTC.

The sample holds a few counts of this clonotype. This chain joins TRBV12-3 or TRBV12-4 and TRBJ1-1; D is undetermined. Between the trimmed V and J ends, which lost 6 bases and 2 bases, there was a span of 13 bases. The CDR3 covers 14 residues. The CDR3 reads CASRLAGINTEAFF. Here the CDR3 DNA reads TGTGCCAGCAGACTTGCGGGGATCAACACTGAAGCTTTCTTT.

This sequence joins TRBV6-6 and TRBJ2-5; D is possibly TRBD2 (5 bases). Germline V CDR1 and CDR2: MNHNY, SVGAGI (reference sequence). V was cut by 8 bases and J by 0 bases, with 10 bases left in between. CDR3 size: 13 residues. CDR3 in DNA: TGTGCCAGCGGGGAGAGCGACCAAGAGACCCAGTACTTC. Its translation is CASGESDQETQYF.

This clonotype has only a few counts. V gene TRBV6-6 combines with J gene TRBJ2-7; a possible D gene is TRBD1 (6 bases). The V gene lost 6 bases and the J gene lost 0 bases, with 12 bases spanning the gap. CDR1 is MNHNY, CDR2 SVGAGI, per germline (reference sequence). The CDR3 contains 14 residues. The CDR3, as DNA: TGTGCCAGCAGCATACAGGGAAACTCCTACGAGCAGTACTTC. This encodes CASSIQGNSYEQYF.

J is TRBJ2-5 and V is TRBV7-6; no clear D gene. Trimming stripped 5 bases from V and 0 bases from J, with 13 bases between. The CDR3 is 15 amino acids. Germline loops: CDR1 SGHVS, CDR2 FNYEAQ. CDR3 protein: CASSPFPLNQETQYF. Here the CDR3 DNA reads TGTGCCAGCAGCCCGTTCCCTCTTAACCAAGAGACCCAGTACTTC.

The chain carries TRBV7-6 and TRBJ2-3, with TRBD2 matching over 15 bases. V was pared by 1 base and J by 2 bases, with 19 bases of the junction left unmatched. CDR1 is SGHVS and CDR2 is FNYEAQ in the germline V gene. CDR3 size: 23 residues. DNA of the CDR3: TGTGCCAGCAGCTTAGAGGGAAGAATATTGGGACTAGCGGGAGGACGGAACACAGATACGCAGTATTTT. Its translation is CASSLEGRILGLAGGRNTDTQYF.

The chain joins TRBV20-1 to TRBJ2-5; TRBD1 matches 8 bases. The J call is in doubt because the DNA end fits TRBJ2-1 better. The germline CDR1 and CDR2 sequences are DFQATT and SNEGSKA (reference sequence). The CDR3 sequence is 17 residues long. The CDR3, as DNA: TGCAGTGCCCAAGCTGATAAGAGGACAGGGCTCTACAATGAGCAGTTCTTC. It is translated as CSAQADKRTGLYNEQFF.

This clonotype showed up just a few times. The chain joins TRBV10-3 to TRBJ1-3; D remains ambiguous. This CDR3 region has 13 residues. The V end was cut by 7 bases, the J end by 0 bases, with 7 bases between. Germline lookup yields CDR1 ENHRY and CDR2 SYGVKD. CDR3: CAIMKYSGNTIYF. The CDR3 nucleotides are TGTGCCATCATGAAGTACTCTGGAAACACCATATATTTT.

This chain joins TRBV7-2 and TRBJ1-2; D remains ambiguous. This CDR3 has 13 amino acids. Germline V CDR1 and CDR2: SGHTA, FQGNSA. V lost 5 bases to trimming and J lost 6 bases, with 13 bases between them. The CDR3 sequence is CASSLAQANGYTF. Written as DNA, the CDR3 is TGTGCCAGCAGCCTCGCCCAGGCTAATGGCTACACCTTC.

The gene calls are TRBV21-1 and TRBJ2-6. TRBV21-1 counts as a pseudogene. The CDR3 runs 16 residues. Here the CDR3 reads CAIRSTPSSGANVLTF. CDR3 coding DNA: TGTGCCATCCGGTCAACACCTAGCTCTGGGGCCAACGTCCTGACTTTC.

The gene calls are TRBV27 and TRBJ1-2; perhaps TRBD1 as D (5 bases). Trimming cost V 2 bases and J 6 bases, with 10 bases left between them. The CDR3 sequence is 13 residues long. Germline V gene lookup returns CDR1 MNHEY and CDR2 SMNVEV (reference sequence). CDR3 protein: CASSLTGLDGYTF. The CDR3 DNA is TGTGCCAGCAGTTTAACGGGGCTGGATGGCTACACCTTC.

This chain joins TRBV6-2 or TRBV6-3 and TRBJ2-7; weak D call: TRBD2 (6 bases). The CDR3 is 15 residues long. The V gene lost 6 bases and the J gene lost 3 bases, with 18 bases spanning the gap. The germline gives CDR1 MNHEY, CDR2 SVGEGT. Here the CDR3 reads CASRPIRGSIYEQYF. CDR3 DNA sequence: TGTGCCAGCAGGCCAATACGGGGGAGTATCTACGAGCAGTACTTC.

In DNA, the CDR3 is TGTGCCAGCAGTGAAACTCGGGGACAGCACACTGAAGCTTTCTTT. Encoded protein: CASSETRGQHTEAFF. The genes are TRBV25-1 and TRBJ1-1, with 7 bases matching TRBD1. From germline, CDR1 is MGHDK and CDR2 SYGVNS. This CDR3 spans 15 amino acids. V was clipped by 2 bases and J by 3 bases; unmatched bases: 6.